The entry below describes one TCR beta chain. No antigen is known for it. No base-level quality is on record; no much larger clone is a single base apart. Counted from cysteine to phenylalanine, this CDR3 has 22 amino acids. The retained sequence is limited to the CDR3, 66 bases, with the frame set at the first base. The germline V gene (reference sequence) yields LGHDT for CDR1 and YNNKEL for CDR2. V was cut back by 0 bases and J by 0 bases, leaving a gap of 27 bases between them. These data are taken from a study of T cell repertoires in cytomegalovirus infection (dated by TCRdb to about 2019). For context, the study as a whole: Recently identified HLA-C-restricted CMV epitopes, whose presentation resists viral immunomodulation, were targeted by peptide stimulations together with well-studied HLA-B-restricted epitopes. Because public TCR beta signatures pointed to carriage of CMV infection together with the matching HLA type, the HLA type of each donor mattered for the analysis.

The research as a whole found: Carriers of CMV infection plus the relevant HLA type were discriminated by the cumulative frequency of public TCR beta family members in the study cohort and in an independent roughly 380-donor cohort. In the ex vivo response, HLA-C-restricted CMV-specific TCR beta clonotypes were dominant, and in two of eight donors the single most frequent clonotype came from this HLA-C-restricted group.

Reading the label with the study, this specimen's treatment or condition is: in vitro stimulation with specific CMV peptide epitopes to enrich CMV-specific T cells. Sequenced using an Illumina HiSeq 1500. TCRdb trimmed public reads at Q25 via fastp, called clones via MiXCR and kept in-frame beta chains. Under each unique CDR3 protein, matching rows form one entry showing the most common genes and DNA. Counted in this sample were roughly 800,000 distinct CDR3 sequences; 25% to 35% of them appeared once. In total, the top ten clones hold over 10% of the sample. This receptor was obtained from a human donor in good health (CMV status not recorded). Some clones in this sample may be carry-over from other donors' samples. The chain joins TRBV3-1 to TRBJ2-1; the D segment could be TRBD2, given 5 matching bases. Sequencing used cultured CD8+ T cells from PBMCs, obtained from culture after CMV antigen stimulation. The DNA sequence follows: TGTGCCAGCAGCCAAGACCTGACCGCTCCCGAGGCAGCGGCCCCCTCCTACAATGAGCAGTTCTTC. This codes for CASSQDLTAPEAAAPSYNEQFF.